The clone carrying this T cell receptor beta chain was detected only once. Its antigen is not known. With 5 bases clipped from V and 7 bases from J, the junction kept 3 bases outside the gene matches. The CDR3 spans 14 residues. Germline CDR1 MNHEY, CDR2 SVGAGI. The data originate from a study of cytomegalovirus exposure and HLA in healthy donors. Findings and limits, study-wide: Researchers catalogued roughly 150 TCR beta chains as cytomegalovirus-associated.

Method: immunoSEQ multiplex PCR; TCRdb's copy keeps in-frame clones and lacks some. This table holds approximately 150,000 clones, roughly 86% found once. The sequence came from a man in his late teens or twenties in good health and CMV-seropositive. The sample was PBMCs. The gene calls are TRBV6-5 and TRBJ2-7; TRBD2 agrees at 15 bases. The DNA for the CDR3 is TGTGCCAGCAGTAGGACTAGCGGGGGGGAGGAGCAGTACTTC. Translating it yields CASSRTSGGEEQYF.